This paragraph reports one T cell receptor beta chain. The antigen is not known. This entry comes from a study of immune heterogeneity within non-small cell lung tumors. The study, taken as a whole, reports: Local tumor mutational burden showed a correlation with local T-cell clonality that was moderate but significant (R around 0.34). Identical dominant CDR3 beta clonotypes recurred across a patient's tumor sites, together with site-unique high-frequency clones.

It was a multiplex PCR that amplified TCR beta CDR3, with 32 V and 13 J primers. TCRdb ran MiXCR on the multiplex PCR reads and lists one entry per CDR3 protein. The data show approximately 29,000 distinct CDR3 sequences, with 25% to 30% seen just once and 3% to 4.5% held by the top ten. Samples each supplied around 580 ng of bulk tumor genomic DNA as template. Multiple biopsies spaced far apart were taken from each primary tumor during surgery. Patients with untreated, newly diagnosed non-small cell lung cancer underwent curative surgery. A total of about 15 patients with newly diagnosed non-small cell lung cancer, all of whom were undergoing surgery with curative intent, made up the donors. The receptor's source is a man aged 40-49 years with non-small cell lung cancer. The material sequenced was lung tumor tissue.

The CDR3 protein is CSVEPSGDNEQFF. The CDR3 DNA sequence: TGCAGCGTTGAACCTAGCGGGGACAATGAGCAGTTCTTC. V usage is TRBV29-1 and J usage is TRBJ2-1; 9 nucleotides match TRBD2. With 2 bases clipped from V and 5 bases from J, the junction kept 1 base outside the gene matches. In germline, CDR1 is SQVTM, CDR2 ANQGSEA. This CDR3 has 13 residues.